The 12 T cell receptor beta chains below all came from one sample that was sequenced in a study of Graves' ophthalmopathy and Graves' hyperthyroidism (dated by TCRdb to the late 2010s). Instrument on record: Illumina HiSeq 2000. For repertoire sequencing, TCR beta CDR3 regions were amplified from RNA transcripts. A first-round RT-PCR used HTBI primers with the Qiagen OneStep RT-PCR kit, followed by a second-round multiplex PCR, size selection and purification. In-frame beta chains were kept once TCRdb had trimmed the public reads at Q25 with fastp and called clones with MiXCR. Each CDR3 protein gets just one entry, which takes the most common genes and DNA from the rows behind it. The sample profile shows approximately 150,000 distinct CDR3 sequences; under 45% of them were found once. Roughly 8.9% of the sample rests with the top ten. The sequencing sample was made of peripheral blood. Receptors originate from a man aged 30-40 years with Graves' ophthalmopathy. Donor details come from another sample of the same person, matched by shared clones.

This clonotype was counted many times. The CDR3: CSTNRELAAYEQYF. The CDR3, as DNA: TGCAGTACGAACAGGGAGCTAGCGGCATACGAGCAGTACTTC. The chain employs TRBV20-1 and TRBJ2-7, with a weak D call TRBD2 (7 bases). The germline V and J ends were trimmed by 8 bases and 4 bases, with 21 bases remaining between them. The CDR3 contains 14 residues. CDR1 is DFQATT, CDR2 SNEGSKA, per germline (reference sequence).

The chain links TRBV6-2 or TRBV6-3 to TRBJ1-1; D is unresolved. V was shortened by 4 bases and J by 0 bases, with 6 bases between the two germline ends. Germline CDR1 reads MNHEY; CDR2 reads SVGEGT. The CDR3 sequence is 13 residues long. CDR3 in DNA: TGTGCCAGCAGTTCACGGATGAACACTGAAGCTTTCTTT. Protein sequence: CASSSRMNTEAFF.

This clonotype was observed many times. The genes are TRBV20-1 and TRBJ2-3; D is possibly TRBD2 (5 bases). The length of the CDR3 is 14 residues. Germline V gene sequence: CDR1 DFQATT, CDR2 SNEGSKA (reference sequence). Between the trimmed V and J ends, which lost 1 base and 2 bases, there was a span of 10 bases. CDR3: CSARVLDSTDTQYF. In DNA, the CDR3 is TGCAGTGCTAGAGTTTTGGACTCCACAGATACGCAGTATTTT.

The sample holds many counts of this clonotype. Mismatch with germline at one junction end may stem from a read error. The chain combines TRBV27 with TRBJ1-1; TRBD1 matches 8 bases. The CDR3 is 14 amino acids. CDR1 and CDR2 from the germline V gene are MNHEY and SMNVEV (reference sequence). The chain's CDR3 is CASSWQGASTEAFF. The CDR3 DNA reads TGTGCCAGCAGTTGGCAGGGGGCAAGTACTGAAGCCTTCTTT.

The chain combines TRBV12-3 or TRBV12-4 with TRBJ1-3; 9 bases agree with TRBD1. CDR3 length equals 15 residues. J gave up 1 base and V 3 bases, and 1 base lay outside the gene matches. CDR3 in amino acids: CASSFDRGSGNTIYF. In nucleotides, the CDR3 is TGTGCCAGCAGTTTCGACAGGGGGTCTGGAAACACCATATATTTT.

J is TRBJ1-1 and V is TRBV28; the D gene is possibly TRBD1 (5 bases). CDR3 length equals 12 residues. Per the germline V gene, CDR1 is MDHEN and CDR2 is SYDVKM. V lost 2 bases, J lost 7 bases, and 8 bases lay in between. Here the CDR3 reads CASSLRGHEAFF. In DNA form, the CDR3 reads TGTGCCAGCAGTTTAAGGGGCCATGAAGCTTTCTTT.

V usage is TRBV15 and J usage is TRBJ1-2; D remains unclear. Germline values: CDR1 LNHNV, CDR2 YYDKDF (reference sequence). The CDR3 spans 12 residues. Between the trimmed V and J ends, which lost 6 bases and 7 bases, there was a span of 12 bases. CDR3 loop: CATSKQEAGYTF. The CDR3 coding sequence is TGTGCCACCAGTAAGCAGGAGGCTGGCTACACCTTC.

There are many counts of this clonotype. The CDR3 nucleotides read TGTGCCAGCAGTGCACTTAGCGGGGAAACCCACTATGGCTACACCTTC. Translated, it gives CASSALSGETHYGYTF. V and J are TRBV6-1 and TRBJ1-2; D is undetermined. Trimming pared 4 bases from V and 3 bases from J, leaving 18 bases between. The CDR3 loop spans 16 amino acids. The V gene's germline CDR1 is MNHNS and CDR2 SASEGT.

At least ten counts were recorded for this clonotype. The CDR3 loop is CASSSMGNQPQHF. The CDR3 DNA sequence: TGTGCCAGCAGTTCAATGGGCAATCAGCCCCAGCATTTT. V is TRBV12-3 or TRBV12-4 and J is TRBJ1-5; D uncertain. The CDR3 is 13 residues long. The V and J ends lost 4 bases and 2 bases respectively, with 6 bases between them.

This clonotype was detected only once. CDR3 DNA sequence: TGTGCCAGCGGCCGACAGCTCCAGTCCGGGGAGCTGTTTTTT. Protein: CASGRQLQSGELFF. This chain uses TRBV6-1 with TRBJ2-2; the D gene is possibly TRBD1 (5 bases). The CDR3 spans 14 residues. V was cut by 8 bases and J by 6 bases, with 16 bases left in between. CDR1 is MNHNS, CDR2 SASEGT, per germline.

This clonotype has ten or more counts. The chain carries TRBV28 and TRBJ2-5; 12 nucleotides line up with TRBD2. Trimming at V came to 5 bases and at J to 5 bases, leaving 12 bases not matched to a gene. Germline V gene data show CDR1 as MDHEN and CDR2 as SYDVKM. The CDR3 runs 17 residues. The CDR3 DNA is TGTGCCAGCAGTACTAGGACTAGCGGGAACCCCCGGGAGACCCAGTACTTC. It encodes CASSTRTSGNPRETQYF.

This chain connects TRBV6-1 to TRBJ2-5, with TRBD1 as a possible D gene (5 bases). Germline assignment: CDR1 MNHNS and CDR2 SASEGT. The CDR3 has 16 amino acids. V dropped 8 bases and J dropped 2 bases, with 21 bases sitting between them. The CDR3 spells CASYTIRGTGQETQYF. DNA of the CDR3: TGTGCCAGCTACACAATTAGAGGAACAGGACAAGAGACCCAGTACTTC.